This is a list of T cell receptor beta chains from one sample in a study of T cell responses to AZD1222 COVID-19 vaccine. TCRdb's table, derived via immunoSEQ multiplex PCR, lists solely in-frame clones and lacks some. This sample has more than 140,000 clones; around 88% occur once, and the top ten carry 3% to 3.5%. The input for sequencing was peripheral blood, taken on day 0 of MenACWY control vaccination. The receptors come from an adult in good health. CDR3s include the opening cysteine and the closing phenylalanine or tryptophan. D genes are given only for firm matches. Clone size is shown for a subset of rows, as once, few, many or a class of expanded clone.

v_gene	abundance	j_gene	d_gene	CDR3nt	CDR3aa
TRBV10-3	.	TRBJ1-1	TRBD1	TGTGCCATCAGACGACAGGGGAACACTGAAGCTTTCTTT	CAIRRQGNTEAFF
TRBV5-5	.	TRBJ2-1	TRBD1	TGTGCCAGCAGAAAGCCGGGACAGGCTACTAATGAGCAGTTCTTC	CASRKPGQATNEQFF
TRBV12-3/TRBV12-4	.	TRBJ2-5	.	TGTGCCAGCAGTATACAGGGCGGAGAGACCCAGTACTTC	CASSIQGGETQYF
TRBV27	once	TRBJ2-1	TRBD2	TGTGCCAGCAGTCCGGGACTAGCGGGAGGCAAACGGTCCTACAATGAGCAGTTCTTC	CASSPGLAGGKRSYNEQFF
TRBV6-2/TRBV6-3	.	TRBJ1-2	TRBD1	TGTGCCAGCAGTCTACCACTGACCGACAGGGGATCTAACTATGGCTACACCTTC	CASSLPLTDRGSNYGYTF
TRBV28	.	TRBJ1-6	TRBD1	TGTGCCAGCAGTAATACAGGGGGGGTCCCTCTTTATAATTCACCCCTCCACTTT	CASSNTGGVPLYNSPLHF
TRBV4-3	.	TRBJ1-1	TRBD1	TGCGCCAGCAGCCAAGAAACGGGACAGGGGATTGCTTTCTTT	CASSQETGQGIAFF
TRBV6-2/TRBV6-3	few	TRBJ2-7	TRBD2	TGTGCCAGCAGGCCTAGGACTAGCGGGATATACGAGCAGTACTTC	CASRPRTSGIYEQYF
TRBV2	.	TRBJ2-4	.	TGTGCCAGCGGAGGGGACAGCCTAGCCAAAAACATTCAGTACTTC	CASGGDSLAKNIQYF
TRBV3-1/TRBV3-2	.	TRBJ1-2	.	TGTGCCAGCAGCCAAGATTTTGGCTACACCTTC	CASSQDFGYTF
TRBV5-1	.	TRBJ2-1	TRBD2	TGCGCCAGCAGCGAAACTAGCGGGAGTCTGTATGAGCAGTTCTTC	CASSETSGSLYEQFF
TRBV5-1	.	TRBJ2-5	.	TGCGCCAGCAGCCTACTAGGAGGAGTAGAGACCCAGTACTTC	CASSLLGGVETQYF
TRBV4-3	.	TRBJ1-5	.	TGCGCCAGCAGCCAAGATCGAGGATACGGGGTTCATCAGCCCCAGCATTTT	CASSQDRGYGVHQPQHF
TRBV27	.	TRBJ1-2	.	TGTGCCAGCAGTTTATACTGGGGTTCTAGCTATGGCTACACCTTC	CASSLYWGSSYGYTF
TRBV11-2	.	TRBJ1-6	.	TGTGCCAGCAGCTTTGGATGGACGGCCTTTAATTCACCCCTCCACTTT	CASSFGWTAFNSPLHF
TRBV10-3	.	TRBJ1-1	.	TGTGCCATCAGACCACAATTAATGAACACTGAAGCTTTCTTT	CAIRPQLMNTEAFF
TRBV11-1	.	TRBJ2-3	.	TGTGCCAGCAGCCACGGGACCCCCTGGACGGATACGCAGTATTTT	CASSHGTPWTDTQYF
TRBV10-3	.	TRBJ1-5	TRBD1	TGTGCCATCAGTGGTTTACCGGGACAGGGGGCGCCTAGCAATCAGCCCCAGCATTTT	CAISGLPGQGAPSNQPQHF
TRBV7-2	.	TRBJ1-1	TRBD1	TGTGCCAGCAGCTTAAGGGGGCTCGTCACTGAAGCTTTCTTT	CASSLRGLVTEAFF
TRBV24-1	.	TRBJ2-3	TRBD1	TGTGCCACCAGTCCGACAGGGGGGGGGACAGATACGCAGTATTTT	CATSPTGGGTDTQYF
TRBV7-7	.	TRBJ1-3	.	TGTGCTAGCAGCTTAGTGTTCGGAAACACCATATATTTT	CASSLVFGNTIYF
TRBV6-2/TRBV6-3	few	TRBJ1-3	TRBD1	TGTGCCAGCAGTTACTCGACAGGGATATGGAACACCATATATTTT	CASSYSTGIWNTIYF
TRBV12-3/TRBV12-4	once	TRBJ1-3	.	TGTGCCAGCAGTCTCGTAAACACCATATATTTT	CASSLVNTIYF
TRBV7-3	.	TRBJ2-1	.	TGTGCCAGCAGCCCCTCAGGGTCCTACTCCTACAATGAGCAGTTCTTC	CASSPSGSYSYNEQFF
TRBV27	.	TRBJ2-7	.	TGTGCCAGCAGCCGATGGGCGAGCTCCTACGAGCAGTACTTC	CASSRWASSYEQYF
TRBV18	once	TRBJ2-1	TRBD2	TGTGCCAGCTCACCCGGAATAGCGGGAGACAATGAGCAGTTCTTC	CASSPGIAGDNEQFF